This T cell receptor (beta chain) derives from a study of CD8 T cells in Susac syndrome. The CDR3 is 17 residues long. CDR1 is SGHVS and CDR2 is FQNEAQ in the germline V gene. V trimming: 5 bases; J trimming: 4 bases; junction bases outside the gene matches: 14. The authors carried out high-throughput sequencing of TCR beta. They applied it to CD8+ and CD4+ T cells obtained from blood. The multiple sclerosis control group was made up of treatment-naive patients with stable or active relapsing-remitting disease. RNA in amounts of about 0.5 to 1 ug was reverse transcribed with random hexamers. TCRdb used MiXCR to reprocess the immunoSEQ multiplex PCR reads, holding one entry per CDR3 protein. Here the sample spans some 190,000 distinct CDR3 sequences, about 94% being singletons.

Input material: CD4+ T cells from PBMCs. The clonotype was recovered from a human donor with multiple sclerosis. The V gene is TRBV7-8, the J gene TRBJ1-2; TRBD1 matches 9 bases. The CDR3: CASSTYKGQGVTYGYTF. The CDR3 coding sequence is TGTGCCAGCAGCACATATAAGGGACAGGGTGTCACCTATGGCTACACCTTC.